The present entry profiles one T cell receptor beta chain with its context. Its antigen is undetermined. This may be a read error, as it is one base from a much larger clone. This specimen comes from a study of T cell repertoires in aging, cancer and after chemotherapy. Study information: Donors were grouped into six age bands spanning 30 or younger through 70 or older. The full dataset contained 9.1 million or so TCR reads. Patients with chronic lymphocytic leukemia were sampled before and after fludarabine- or bendamustine-based chemotherapy.

Study-level findings and limits: Median generation probability rose over the chemotherapy interval in each cancer cohort, suggesting rebound thymic output.

TRB rearrangements spanning V, D and J were amplified using mixed TRB-A/B primers. TCRdb reanalysed the multiplex PCR reads using MiXCR and keeps one entry per CDR3 protein. This sample has about 12,000 distinct CDR3 sequences, with approximately 27% found just once. Looked up from germline, CDR1 is SQVTM and CDR2 is ANQGSEA. The CDR3 is 13 residues long. Peripheral blood genomic DNA, not sorted cells or RNA, was the template. Material for sequencing was blood. This receptor was identified in a human donor with a blood cancer. The V call is TRBV29-1, the J call TRBJ1-5; perhaps TRBD1 as D (6 bases). The CDR3 region has the DNA TGCGGCGTCCAGGGGAGAGGCAATCAGCCCCAGCATTTT. It specifies CGVQGRGNQPQHF.